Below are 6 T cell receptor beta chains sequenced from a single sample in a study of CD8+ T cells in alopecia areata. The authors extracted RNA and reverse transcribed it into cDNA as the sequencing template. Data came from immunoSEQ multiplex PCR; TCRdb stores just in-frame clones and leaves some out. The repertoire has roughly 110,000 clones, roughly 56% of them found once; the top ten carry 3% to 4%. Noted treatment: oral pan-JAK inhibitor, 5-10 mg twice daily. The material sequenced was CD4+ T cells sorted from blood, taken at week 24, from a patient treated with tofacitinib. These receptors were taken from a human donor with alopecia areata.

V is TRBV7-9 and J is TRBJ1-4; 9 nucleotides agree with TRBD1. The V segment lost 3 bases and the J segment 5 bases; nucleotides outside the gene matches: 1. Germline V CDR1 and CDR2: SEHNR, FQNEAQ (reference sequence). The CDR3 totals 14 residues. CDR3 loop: CASSLTGGNEKLFF. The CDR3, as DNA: TGTGCCAGCAGCTTGACAGGGGGAAATGAAAAACTGTTTTTT.

CDR3: CAWSRGGDRVKVNYGYTF. DNA for the CDR3: TGTGCCTGGAGTCGGGGTGGGGACAGGGTGAAGGTTAACTATGGCTACACCTTC. The rearrangement uses TRBV30 and TRBJ1-2; 9 bases are a match to TRBD1. CDR3 length equals 18 residues. From germline, CDR1 is GTSNPN and CDR2 SVGIG (reference sequence). Losses at the gene ends were 2 bases for V and 1 base for J; bases not matched to a gene: 14.

This chain's CDR3 is CSVEKSQGATNYGYTF. For the CDR3, the DNA is TGCAGCGTTGAAAAGTCCCAGGGGGCAACTAACTATGGCTACACCTTC. V is TRBV29-1 and J is TRBJ1-2, with TRBD1 identical over 8 bases. The CDR3 spans 16 residues. The V segment lost 2 bases and the J segment 0 bases; nucleotides outside the gene matches: 8. CDR1 is SQVTM and CDR2 is ANQGSEA in the germline V gene.

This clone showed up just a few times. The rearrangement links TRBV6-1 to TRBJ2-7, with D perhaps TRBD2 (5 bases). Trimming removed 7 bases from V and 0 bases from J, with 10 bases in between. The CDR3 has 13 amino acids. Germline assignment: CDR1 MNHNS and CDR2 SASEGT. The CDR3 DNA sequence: TGTGCCAGCACTCTCGGGGACTCCTACGAGCAGTACTTC. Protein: CASTLGDSYEQYF.

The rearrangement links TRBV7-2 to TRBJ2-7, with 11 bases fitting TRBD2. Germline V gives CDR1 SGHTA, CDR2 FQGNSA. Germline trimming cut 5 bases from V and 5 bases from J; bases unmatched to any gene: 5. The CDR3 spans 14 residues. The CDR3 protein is CASSVGLAGNEQYF. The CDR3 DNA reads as TGTGCCAGCAGCGTCGGACTAGCGGGTAACGAGCAGTACTTC.

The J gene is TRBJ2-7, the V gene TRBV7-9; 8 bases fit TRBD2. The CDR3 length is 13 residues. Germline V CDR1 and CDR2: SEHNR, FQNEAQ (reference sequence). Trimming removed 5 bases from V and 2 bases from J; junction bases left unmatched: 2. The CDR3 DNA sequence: TGTGCCAGCAGCCCGGGAGGGACCTACGAGCAGTACTTC. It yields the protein CASSPGGTYEQYF.